This TCR beta chain was sequenced in a study of blood T cell repertoires in COVID-19 (dated by TCRdb to 2019 to 2021). Notes on the research overall: Samples from collaborators originated in the United States, Italy and Spain and spanned both the acute and convalescent phases of COVID-19. The prospective study material was composed of cDNA or gDNA derived from T cells, B-cell-depleted T cells, or PBMCs. The dataset comprised deeply sampled blood TCRbeta repertoires from subjects exposed to, actively infected with, or recovered from COVID-19. The repertoires were released in a freely available public database meant as a resource for research on the immune response to SARS-CoV-2. Samples came from the ongoing ImmuneRACE study (first 160 participants) plus 1,254 subjects from 6 global collaborators. Sample metadata almost always included a de-identified subject ID, COVID-19 status, age in years and sex. HLA class I and class II types, where available, came from metadata supplied by the sample provider rather than from assay-based typing.

Remarks on this clone: Its antigen is still unknown. Base qualities are not at hand, and no much larger clone is one base apart.

TCRbeta CDR3 regions were amplified from genomic DNA using the immunoSEQ Assay, a bias-controlled multiplex PCR. For the original study's pipeline: The number of nucleated cells in each sample was estimated from the amplification of reference gene primers within the assay. To quantify the absolute abundance of each unique TCRbeta CDR3 rearrangement, sequence reads were collapsed and filtered. For each sample, productive Simpson clonality was calculated as the square root of Simpson's diversity index across productive rearrangements. TCRdb stores this immuneACCESS table with in-frame sequences only. Part of the clones is absent; in the studies checked, under half of the shortfall reflects unresolved V genes, and no reason is known for the rest. From that table come the V and J calls and clone size; the DNA was used to work out D and trimming. Within this sample are some 270,000 clones, with about 87% of them counted one time only. Jointly, the top ten make up over 2.5% of the sample.

Study-wide conclusions, independent of this receptor: The amount of clinical and demographic metadata varied by source and participant and was provided uncurated.

Participants in the prospective study were aged 18 to 89 years, lived in 20 to 25 United States geographic areas, and enrolled through a virtual design. To assign participants to cohorts, the prospective study relied on clinical history that participants themselves reported in a screening survey and a study questionnaire. Exposed participants were defined as having been in contact with someone with a PCR-confirmed or clinician-diagnosed COVID-19 case within 2 weeks of study entry. Mobile phlebotomists in the prospective study collected whole blood, serum and a nasopharyngeal or oropharyngeal swab from every participant. Additional blood draws and questionnaires over an approximately two-month period could optionally be provided by prospective study participants. Before DNA extraction, blood samples from the prospective study were shipped at room temperature or frozen. The germline V end is reduced by 3 bases and the J end by 5 bases; junction bases left unmatched: 0. From the germline V gene, CDR1 is SGHTA and CDR2 is FQGTGA. Inclusive of the bounding cysteine and phenylalanine, the CDR3 is 14 residues long. Of the read, only the CDR3 DNA is kept; its 42 bases are in frame from base 1.

The source is a woman between 40 and 55 years old who had been exposed to COVID-19. The rearranged segments are TRBV7-3 and TRBJ1-6, with TRBD1 matching 8 junction bases. Sequenced: PBMCs or T cells enriched from blood (not recorded which). The CDR3 protein sequence reads: CASSLGQDNSPLHF. The nucleotides are TGTGCCAGCAGCTTGGGACAGGATAATTCACCCCTCCACTTT.